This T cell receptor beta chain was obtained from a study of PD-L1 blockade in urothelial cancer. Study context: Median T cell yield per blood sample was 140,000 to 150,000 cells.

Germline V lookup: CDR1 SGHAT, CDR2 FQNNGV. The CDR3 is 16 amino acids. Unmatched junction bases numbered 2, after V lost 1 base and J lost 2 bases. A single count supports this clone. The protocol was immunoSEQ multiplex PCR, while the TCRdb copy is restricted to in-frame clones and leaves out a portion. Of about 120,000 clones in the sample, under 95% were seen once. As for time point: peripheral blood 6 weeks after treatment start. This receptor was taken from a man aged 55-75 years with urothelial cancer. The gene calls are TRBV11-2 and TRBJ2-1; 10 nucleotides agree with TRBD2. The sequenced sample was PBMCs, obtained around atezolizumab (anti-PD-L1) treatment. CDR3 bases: TGTGCCAGCAGCTTAGTAACTAGCGGGACCTACAATGAGCAGTTCTTC. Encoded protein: CASSLVTSGTYNEQFF.